Following are 12 T cell receptor beta chains from one sample sequenced in a study of T cells expressing NK-cell markers. One entry per CDR3 protein, without DNA, is what TCRdb gives after re-calling the 5' RACE reads. The sample holds some 280,000 distinct CDR3 sequences. Specimen: blood T cells: a sorted CD56 or NKG2C T cell subset, CD4+ or CD8+ T cells, or bulk PBMC T cells (not recorded which). The source of these receptors is a man younger than 35 in good health.

This chain uses TRBV27 with TRBJ2-3; without DNA, the TCRdb call of TRBD2 cannot be checked. The germline CDR1 and CDR2 sequences are MNHEY and SMNVEV (reference sequence). CDR3 size: 14 residues. CDR3 in amino acids: CASSTSGSTDTQYF.

The chain recombines TRBV24-1 with TRBJ2-1; TCRdb proposes TRBD1, but this gene call is untestable without DNA. Germline CDR1 and CDR2: KGHDR and SFDVKD. The CDR3 has 16 amino acids. This chain's CDR3 is CATSDLGGQGNNEQFF.

The rearrangement uses TRBV20-1 and TRBJ2-7; absent DNA, TCRdb's TRBD1 call cannot be checked. The CDR3 extends over 11 amino acids. Germline V CDR1 and CDR2: DFQATT, SNEGSKA (reference sequence). The CDR3 region is CSASLSGEQYF.

The chain uses TRBV7-8 and TRBJ1-6; TCRdb gives TRBD1 as the D gene, but with no DNA this cannot be confirmed. The germline gives CDR1 SGHVS, CDR2 FQNEAQ. This CDR3 spans 12 amino acids. The CDR3 region is CASSRSGVDLHF.

The chain carries TRBV4-3 and TRBJ2-2; TCRdb's D call, TRBD1, is unchecked because there is no DNA. There are 15 residues in the CDR3. Per the germline V gene, CDR1 is LGHNA and CDR2 is YSLEER. The CDR3 loop is CASSQRTGYTGELFF.

The chain is built from TRBV20-1 and TRBJ2-1; TCRdb designates TRBD1, a call that cannot be tested without DNA. Germline lookup yields CDR1 DFQATT and CDR2 SNEGSKA (reference sequence). The length of the CDR3 is 16 residues. The CDR3 sequence: CSARSKTGLSYNEQFF.

The chain joins TRBV6-1 to TRBJ2-4. The CDR3 sequence is 18 residues long. Germline CDR1 MNHNS, CDR2 SASEGT. CDR3: CASSEGAIPSWAKNIQYF.

The rearrangement uses TRBV27 and TRBJ2-1; checking the TCRdb D call of TRBD1 is not possible without DNA. The CDR3 contains 14 residues. CDR1 is MNHEY, CDR2 SMNVEV, per germline (reference sequence). CDR3 in amino acids: CASSLRQGGHEQFF.

CDR3 region: CASTRRGNTGELFF. The chain has TRBV2 and TRBJ2-2; TCRdb calls TRBD2, which cannot be checked without DNA. This CDR3 is built from 14 residues. Germline CDR1 reads SNHLY; CDR2 reads FYNNEI.

V gene TRBV11-3 combines with J gene TRBJ1-2; TCRdb names TRBD1, which stays unverified in the absence of DNA. Germline V gene lookup returns CDR1 SGHNT and CDR2 YENEEA. The CDR3 runs to 13 residues. The CDR3 protein is CASSYRDGYGYTF.

The chain links TRBV12-3 or TRBV12-4 to TRBJ2-3; the D call from TCRdb, TRBD2, cannot be confirmed without DNA. The CDR3 runs to 14 residues. CDR3: CASSLGSLSDTQYF.

The genes are TRBV12-3 or TRBV12-4 and TRBJ1-5. The CDR3 has 13 amino acids. The CDR3 loop reads CASSLALGQPQHF.